Below, 23 T cell receptor beta chains from the same sample are listed, as sequenced in a study of shared clonotypes between healthy human individuals. Measured with immunoSEQ multiplex PCR; TCRdb has only the in-frame clones, and not every one. This sample carries roughly 1 million clones, more than 65% of them seen once, and the ten largest clones take approximately 1.5%. Sequenced input: memory CD4+ T cells sorted from blood. Documented subset: CD45RA-negative fraction. The receptors shown here come from a man between 18 and 35 years old in good health.

In the case of this clone: Distinct nucleotide sequences in the sample also encode this CDR3. The chain uses TRBV5-4 and TRBJ2-3; no firm D call. Germline CDR1 and CDR2: SGHNT and YYREEE (reference sequence). Trimming left V 4 bases short and J 0 bases short, with 3 bases between. The CDR3 covers 12 residues. CDR3 coding DNA: TGTGCCAGCAGCCTTAGCACAGATACGCAGTATTTT. It translates to CASSLSTDTQYF.

On this clone itself: One end of the junction fails to match germline, which may point to a read error. The rearrangement links TRBV7-2 to TRBJ1-2; D is unclear. Germline CDR1 SGHTA, CDR2 FQGNSA. The CDR3 loop spans 14 amino acids. The CDR3 nucleotides are TGTGCCAGCAGCCTCGGGCCCACTAACTATAGCTACACCTTC. Residues: CASSLGPTNYSYTF.

This clone was seen a few times. The CDR3 region is CASLGVGRTGAEAFF. As DNA, the CDR3 is TGTGCCAGTCTCGGAGTCGGGCGAACGGGCGCTGAAGCTTTCTTT. V usage is TRBV11-2 and J usage is TRBJ1-1; D unclear. Trimming removed 9 bases at V and 6 bases at J, with 23 bases between. Per the germline V gene, CDR1 is SGHAT and CDR2 is FQNNGV. CDR3 length: 15 residues.

The V call is TRBV28, the J call TRBJ1-3; D not certain. The germline V and J ends were trimmed by 7 bases and 0 bases, with 10 bases remaining between them. Germline V gives CDR1 MDHEN, CDR2 SYDVKM. This CDR3 comprises 14 residues. The chain's CDR3 is CASTTTFSGNTIYF. DNA of the CDR3: TGTGCCAGCACTACGACATTCTCTGGAAACACCATATATTTT.

This clone was found once. Distinct nucleotide sequences in the sample also encode this CDR3. The chain recombines TRBV27 with TRBJ1-1; D is undetermined. Germline CDR1 reads MNHEY; CDR2 reads SMNVEV (reference sequence). V gave up 4 bases and J gave up 0 bases, with 6 bases separating them. This CDR3 spans 13 amino acids. The CDR3: CASSSAMNTEAFF. CDR3 bases: TGTGCCAGCAGTTCCGCGATGAACACTGAAGCTTTCTTT.

The chain has TRBV18 and TRBJ2-2; no definite D call. There are 14 residues in the CDR3. Looked up from germline, CDR1 is KGHSH and CDR2 is LQKENI. Trimming cost V 3 bases and J 2 bases, with 7 bases left between them. CDR3 DNA sequence: TGTGCCAGCTCACCGTCGGCTAACACCGGGGAGCTGTTTTTT. Its translation: CASSPSANTGELFF.

The chain couples TRBV10-1 to TRBJ2-2; weak D call: TRBD1 (6 bases). This CDR3 has 14 amino acids. CDR1 is WNHNN and CDR2 is SYGVQD in the germline V gene (reference sequence). Trimming removed 6 bases from V and 3 bases from J, with 11 bases in between. Here the CDR3 DNA reads TGCGCCAGCAGAGATAACAGGGACACCGGGGAGCTGTTTTTT. Translated, it gives CASRDNRDTGELFF.

V and J are TRBV11-3 and TRBJ2-1, with TRBD1 matching 8 bases. Germline V gene lookup returns CDR1 SGHNT and CDR2 YENEEA. This CDR3 is built from 12 residues. The junction had 2 bases not matched to a gene; V was cut back by 6 bases and J by 7 bases. As DNA, the CDR3 is TGTGCCAGCAGACAGGGGGGAAATGAGCAGTTCTTC. Encoded protein: CASRQGGNEQFF.

V and J are TRBV28 and TRBJ2-1; D possibly corresponds to TRBD2 (6 bases). CDR3 length: 12 amino acids. Trimming took off 11 bases at V and 1 base at J, with 9 bases between the two ends. The germline gives CDR1 MDHEN, CDR2 SYDVKM. The CDR3 DNA reads as TGTGCCGGAGGGGCTTCCTACAATGAGCAGTTCTTC. Translated, it gives CAGGASYNEQFF. The full variable domain, with the rest looked up from reference TRBV28 and TRBJ2-1, is DVKVTQSSRYLVKRTGEKVFLECVQDMDHENMFWYRQDPGLGLRLIYFSYDVKMKEKGDIPEGYSVSREKKERFSLILESASTNQTSMYLCAGGASYNEQFFGPGTRLTVL.

V and J are TRBV30 and TRBJ2-6; D call uncertain. CDR1 GTSNPN and CDR2 SVGIG come from the germline V gene (reference sequence). The CDR3 is made up of 12 amino acids. The V end lost 2 bases, the J end lost 3 bases, and 2 bases lay between the germline ends. The CDR3 here is CAWSLGANVLTF. CDR3 bases: TGTGCCTGGAGTCTTGGGGCCAACGTCCTGACTTTC. Drawing the rest from reference TRBV30 and TRBJ2-6, the complete variable domain is SQTIHQWPATLVQPVGSPLSLECTVEGTSNPNLYWYRQAAGRGLQLLFYSVGIGQISSEVPQNLSASRPQDRQFILSSKKLLLSDSGFYLCAWSLGANVLTFGAGSRLTVL.

The CDR3 here is CASSPSPGRTTGYGYTF. The CDR3 DNA reads as TGCGCCAGCAGCCCGAGCCCGGGACGCACGACCGGCTATGGCTACACCTTC. The gene calls are TRBV5-1 and TRBJ1-2; possible D gene TRBD1, 5 bases. The length of the CDR3 is 17 residues. CDR1 is SGHRS and CDR2 is YFSETQ in the germline V gene. V was cut by 4 bases and J by 4 bases, with 23 bases left in between.

The gene calls are TRBV12-5 and TRBJ2-1; TRBD2 matches at 16 bases. The CDR3 sequence is 20 residues long. CDR1 and CDR2 from the germline V gene are LGHNT and FRNRAP. V was clipped by 2 bases and J by 7 bases; unmatched bases: 14. The CDR3 is CASGLPGTSGRGDQRNEQFF. CDR3 DNA sequence: TGTGCTAGTGGTTTGCCCGGGACTAGCGGGAGGGGAGACCAACGTAATGAGCAGTTCTTC.

The chain couples TRBV9 to TRBJ2-1; weak D call: TRBD1 (6 bases). Trimming stripped 0 bases from V and 7 bases from J, with 14 bases between. Germline assignment: CDR1 SGDLS and CDR2 YYNGEE. CDR3 size: 15 residues. CDR3 in amino acids: CASSVAGQSMNEQFF. Written as DNA, the CDR3 is TGTGCCAGCAGCGTAGCTGGACAGAGTATGAATGAGCAGTTCTTC.

This clone was found a few times. This chain connects TRBV4-1 to TRBJ1-5, with 9 bases that match TRBD1. Germline assignment: CDR1 MGHRA and CDR2 YSYEKL. J gave up 4 bases and V 3 bases, and 10 bases lay outside the gene matches. CDR3 size: 17 residues. The CDR3 sequence is CASSQSTGQGSNQPQHF. For the CDR3, the DNA is TGCGCCAGCAGCCAGTCAACCGGACAGGGGAGTAATCAGCCCCAGCATTTT.

This chain connects TRBV5-1 to TRBJ2-7; 7 nucleotides match TRBD1. Germline values: CDR1 SGHRS, CDR2 YFSETQ. V lost 2 bases to trimming and J lost 0 bases; unmatched junction nucleotides: 5. The CDR3 extends over 15 amino acids. CDR3 amino acids: CASSFTGTVSYEQYF. DNA for the CDR3: TGCGCCAGCAGCTTTACCGGGACAGTCTCCTACGAGCAGTACTTC. Filled out from reference TRBV5-1 and TRBJ2-7, the complete variable domain reads KAGVTQTPRYLIKTRGQQVTLSCSPISGHRSVSWYQQTPGQGLQFLFEYFSETQRNKGNFPGRFSGRQFSNSRSEMNVSTLELGDSALYLCASSFTGTVSYEQYFGPGTRLTVT.

The rearrangement joins TRBV5-1 to TRBJ2-5; the D is unclear. V dropped 0 bases and J dropped 9 bases, with 12 bases sitting between them. Germline loops: CDR1 SGHRS, CDR2 YFSETQ. The CDR3 sequence is 13 residues long. For the CDR3, the DNA is TGCGCCAGCAGCTTGGACGGGCAAGTGGCCCAGTACTTC. Translation gives CASSLDGQVAQYF. The complete variable domain, with remaining parts taken from reference TRBV5-1 and TRBJ2-5, reads KAGVTQTPRYLIKTRGQQVTLSCSPISGHRSVSWYQQTPGQGLQFLFEYFSETQRNKGNFPGRFSGRQFSNSRSEMNVSTLELGDSALYLCASSLDGQVAQYFGPGTRLLVL.

The rearrangement links TRBV10-3 to TRBJ2-3; 9 bases fit TRBD1. The junction had 7 bases not matched to a gene; V was cut back by 10 bases and J by 5 bases. This CDR3 has 13 amino acids. Germline loops: CDR1 ENHRY, CDR2 SYGVKD. Here the CDR3 reads CATGQGLGDTQYF. CDR3 sequence (DNA): TGTGCCACCGGACAGGGGCTAGGAGATACGCAGTATTTT.

The CDR3 bases are TGTGCCAGCAGCAGGGAGCAAGTCCCCTATGGCTACACCTTC. This codes for CASSREQVPYGYTF. The rearrangement joins TRBV28 to TRBJ1-2, with a tentative D call TRBD1 (5 bases). Looked up from germline, CDR1 is MDHEN and CDR2 is SYDVKM. The CDR3 is 14 amino acids. V was cut by 6 bases and J by 4 bases, with 15 bases left in between.

V and J are TRBV5-1 and TRBJ1-2; 9 bases align to TRBD1. Germline lookup yields CDR1 SGHRS and CDR2 YFSETQ. The J segment lost 4 bases and the V segment lost 4 bases, leaving 17 bases of the junction unmatched. The CDR3 loop spans 18 amino acids. The chain's CDR3 is CASSPVPPGTGIIYGYTF. The CDR3 region has the DNA TGCGCCAGCAGCCCGGTCCCACCCGGGACAGGGATCATCTATGGCTACACCTTC.

The gene calls are TRBV12-2 and TRBJ2-1; the D call of TRBD2 is as the table states it, not checked on the DNA. TRBV12-2 is listed as a pseudogene. The CDR3 runs to 15 residues. CDR3 residues: CASRLMFSGTDEQFF. CDR3 bases: TGTGCAAGTCGCTTAATGTTTAGCGGGACAGATGAGCAGTTCTTC.

This clone came up once. The chain employs TRBV5-1 and TRBJ2-7, with 9 bases that match TRBD1. The CDR3 extends over 15 amino acids. With 2 bases clipped from V and 1 base from J, the junction kept 4 bases outside the gene matches. CDR1 is SGHRS, CDR2 YFSETQ, per germline. CDR3 in amino acids: CASSLTGGASYEQYF. The CDR3 DNA reads TGCGCCAGCAGCTTAACAGGGGGCGCGTCCTACGAGCAGTACTTC. The variable domain in full, with the rest retrieved from reference TRBV5-1 and TRBJ2-7, is KAGVTQTPRYLIKTRGQQVTLSCSPISGHRSVSWYQQTPGQGLQFLFEYFSETQRNKGNFPGRFSGRQFSNSRSEMNVSTLELGDSALYLCASSLTGGASYEQYFGPGTRLTVT.

This rearrangement joins TRBV5-1 to TRBJ2-3; a possible D gene is TRBD1 (7 bases). CDR1 is SGHRS and CDR2 is YFSETQ in the germline V gene. Deletions cut 7 bases from V and 5 bases from J, with 14 bases between. The CDR3 has 13 amino acids. The CDR3 region is CASGEQGGDTQYF. DNA for the CDR3: TGCGCCAGCGGCGAGCAGGGGGGAGATACGCAGTATTTT.

Details on this clone: The same CDR3 can be traced to other DNA sequences in this sample. V and J are TRBV7-2 and TRBJ2-7; D unresolved. Trimming removed 3 bases at V and 5 bases at J, with 8 bases between. The CDR3 sequence is 12 residues long. CDR1 and CDR2 (germline): SGHTA, FQGNSA. The CDR3 sequence: CASSLVRNEQYF. The CDR3 region has the DNA TGTGCCAGCAGCTTGGTCAGGAACGAGCAGTACTTC.